Listed here are 25 T cell receptor beta chains from one sample, sequenced in a study of cytomegalovirus exposure and HLA in healthy donors. PCR involved 60 Vbeta and 13 Jbeta primers. Generated by immunoSEQ multiplex PCR, the TCRdb table keeps only in-frame clones and is missing some. This table holds approximately 260,000 clones, about 83% found once. The source material was PBMCs. The receptor set was obtained from a woman aged 40 to 50 in good health and CMV-seropositive.

The chain has TRBV28 and TRBJ2-5; D is possibly TRBD2 (5 bases). Germline-derived CDR1 and CDR2 are MDHEN and SYDVKM. V lost 4 bases to trimming and J lost 5 bases, with 11 bases between them. This CDR3 has 13 amino acids. The CDR3 DNA sequence: TGTGCCAGCAGTTGGACCCGGAGGGAGACCCAGTACTTC. This gives the protein CASSWTRRETQYF.

Note on this clone: This sample includes further DNA sequences coding for the same CDR3. The J gene is TRBJ2-1, the V gene TRBV30; 7 bases fit TRBD2. The V segment lost 2 bases and the J segment 3 bases; nucleotides outside the gene matches: 4. The germline V gene encodes CDR1 GTSNPN and CDR2 SVGIG (reference sequence). This CDR3 spans 14 amino acids. This CDR3 reads CAWSRLADYNEQFF. The CDR3 DNA is TGTGCCTGGAGTCGACTAGCAGACTACAATGAGCAGTTCTTC.

The CDR3 DNA sequence: TGCAGTGCTGTAGACTACGAGCAGTACTTC. This codes for CSAVDYEQYF. The chain links TRBV20-1 to TRBJ2-7; D unresolved. This CDR3 has 10 residues. Germline assignment: CDR1 DFQATT and CDR2 SNEGSKA (reference sequence). V was clipped by 5 bases and J by 3 bases, with 5 bases between them.

This chain joins TRBV5-4 and TRBJ1-1; a weak D match, TRBD1 (5 bases). Germline loops: CDR1 SGHNT, CDR2 YYREEE (reference sequence). The length of the CDR3 is 14 residues. Trimming removed 0 bases at V and 5 bases at J, with 11 bases between. CDR3 bases: TGTGCCAGCAGCTTGGCCATGAGACAGACTGAAGCTTTCTTT. Amino acid sequence: CASSLAMRQTEAFF.

This chain uses TRBV30 with TRBJ2-3, with 8 bases aligning to TRBD1. The germline gives CDR1 GTSNPN, CDR2 SVGIG (reference sequence). This CDR3 contains 15 residues. The V gene end was trimmed by 5 bases and the J gene end by 7 bases; junction bases not matched to a gene: 14. Here the CDR3 reads CAWGHTGGPTYTQYF. The DNA for the CDR3 is TGTGCCTGGGGGCATACAGGGGGGCCCACGTATACGCAGTATTTT. Complete variable domain (other parts from reference TRBV30 and TRBJ2-3): SQTIHQWPATLVQPVGSPLSLECTVEGTSNPNLYWYRQAAGRGLQLLFYSVGIGQISSEVPQNLSASRPQDRQFILSSKKLLLSDSGFYLCAWGHTGGPTYTQYFGPGTRLTVL.

The chain links TRBV28 to TRBJ2-5; D not certain. Per germline, CDR1 MDHEN and CDR2 SYDVKM. The ends were cut back, 3 bases at V and 5 bases at J, with 7 bases in the middle. The CDR3 covers 12 residues. The CDR3 nucleotides read TGTGCCAGCAGTTTTAAACGGGAGACCCAGTACTTC. This sequence encodes CASSFKRETQYF. The full variable domain, in which reference TRBV28 and TRBJ2-5 provide the parts outside the CDR3, is DVKVTQSSRYLVKRTGEKVFLECVQDMDHENMFWYRQDPGLGLRLIYFSYDVKMKEKGDIPEGYSVSREKKERFSLILESASTNQTSMYLCASSFKRETQYFGPGTRLLVL.

This clone was seen a handful of times. The chain joins TRBV7-9 to TRBJ2-7; 11 nucleotides agree with TRBD2. The CDR3 is 14 amino acids. Germline lookup yields CDR1 SEHNR and CDR2 FQNEAQ (reference sequence). The V and J ends lost 5 bases and 6 bases, in that order; junction bases with no gene match: 6. CDR3 bases: TGTGCCAGCAGCCCGGGACTAGCGGTATCCGAGCAGTACTTC. Amino acid sequence: CASSPGLAVSEQYF.

This sequence joins TRBV7-2 and TRBJ2-1, with D tentatively TRBD1 (6 bases). Deletions cut 7 bases from V and 5 bases from J, with 15 bases between. The germline gives CDR1 SGHTA, CDR2 FQGNSA. The CDR3 consists of 14 residues. CDR3 in DNA: TGTGCCAGCAACATCCAGGGGTCCGACAATGAGCAGTTCTTC. It codes for CASNIQGSDNEQFF.

The gene calls are TRBV19 and TRBJ2-2; D gene ambiguous. The V gene lost 4 bases and the J gene lost 6 bases, with 12 bases spanning the gap. Germline CDR1 reads LNHDA; CDR2 reads SQIVND (reference sequence). The CDR3 length is 14 residues. The CDR3 sequence is CASSTVLLSGELFF. The CDR3 nucleotides are TGTGCCAGTAGTACTGTCCTGTTGTCCGGGGAGCTGTTTTTT.

The V and J genes are TRBV7-6 and TRBJ2-1; weak D call: TRBD1 (6 bases). This CDR3 contains 13 residues. Germline V gene sequence: CDR1 SGHVS, CDR2 FNYEAQ. Trimming stripped 3 bases from V and 4 bases from J, with 7 bases between. The CDR3 protein is CASSLTGYNEQFF. CDR3 nucleotide sequence: TGTGCCAGCAGCTTGACAGGTTACAATGAGCAGTTCTTC.

The chain combines TRBV30 with TRBJ2-2; the match to TRBD2 covers 8 bases. Trimming at V came to 3 bases and at J to 5 bases, leaving 2 bases not matched to a gene. Germline-derived CDR1 and CDR2 are GTSNPN and SVGIG (reference sequence). This CDR3 contains 13 residues. The CDR3 reads CAWSGTRTGELFF. The CDR3 nucleotides read TGTGCCTGGAGCGGGACTAGGACCGGGGAGCTGTTTTTT.

The V gene is TRBV19, the J gene TRBJ2-4; 12 bases agree with TRBD2. V trimming: 5 bases; J trimming: 9 bases; junction bases outside the gene matches: 8. This CDR3 is 15 amino acids long. Per germline, CDR1 LNHDA and CDR2 SQIVND (reference sequence). For the CDR3, the DNA is TGTGCCAGTAGTTTCCGGACTAGCGGGAAGGTCATTCAGTACTTC. This gives the protein CASSFRTSGKVIQYF.

This sequence joins TRBV7-9 and TRBJ2-5; 7 bases line up with TRBD1. The end of the DNA fits TRBJ2-7 better, so the J call may be wrong. The V gene's germline CDR1 is SEHNR and CDR2 FQNEAQ (reference sequence). The CDR3 runs 15 residues. This CDR3 is CASSLRQGSSYEQYF. The CDR3 DNA is TGTGCCAGCAGCTTAAGACAGGGAAGCTCCTACGAGCAGTACTTC.

This clone came up a few times. This chain uses TRBV29-1 with TRBJ2-3; the D is unclear. This CDR3 is built from 12 residues. Germline CDR1 reads SQVTM; CDR2 reads ANQGSEA. The germline V and J ends were trimmed by 7 bases and 3 bases, with 11 bases remaining between them. The CDR3 loop is CSASIATDTQYF. Here the CDR3 DNA reads TGCAGCGCCTCGATAGCAACAGATACGCAGTATTTT.

The chain carries TRBV2 and TRBJ2-3, with no clear D. CDR3 length equals 13 residues. V dropped 5 bases and J dropped 7 bases, with 13 bases sitting between them. Per the germline V gene, CDR1 is SNHLY and CDR2 is FYNNEI. Here the CDR3 reads CASSSATKNTQYF. In DNA form, the CDR3 reads TGTGCCAGCAGTTCAGCGACGAAGAATACGCAGTATTTT. Complete variable domain (other parts from reference TRBV2 and TRBJ2-3): EPEVTQTPSHQVTQMGQEVILRCVPISNHLYFYWYRQILGQKVEFLVSFYNNEISEKSEIFDDQFSVERPDGSNFTLKIRSTKLEDSAMYFCASSSATKNTQYFGPGTRLTVL.

The chain couples TRBV5-4 to TRBJ1-2; 10 nucleotides line up with TRBD1. The V gene end was trimmed by 4 bases and the J gene end by 4 bases; junction bases not matched to a gene: 10. Germline-derived CDR1 and CDR2 are SGHNT and YYREEE (reference sequence). The CDR3 extends over 16 amino acids. DNA for the CDR3: TGTGCCAGCAGCCCGGGGGCGACAGGGGGCACCTATGGCTACACCTTC. As protein: CASSPGATGGTYGYTF.

Points on this clone: The same CDR3 arises from other DNA sequences in this sample as well. This rearrangement joins TRBV7-9 to TRBJ2-5, with D unresolved. The V end was cut by 5 bases, the J end by 2 bases, with 3 bases between. The CDR3 sequence is 11 residues long. The germline CDR1 and CDR2 sequences are SEHNR and FQNEAQ (reference sequence). The CDR3 reads CASSLQETQYF. CDR3 sequence (DNA): TGTGCCAGCAGCCTTCAAGAGACCCAGTACTTC.

The table lists this clone with a few counts. The J gene is TRBJ2-1, the V gene TRBV19; 8 nucleotides match TRBD2. CDR1 is LNHDA and CDR2 is SQIVND in the germline V gene (reference sequence). V lost 4 bases, J lost 9 bases, and 11 bases stayed unmatched. The CDR3 extends over 15 amino acids. This chain's CDR3 is CASSTAGVFEGEQFF. CDR3 coding DNA: TGTGCCAGTAGTACAGCGGGAGTCTTTGAGGGTGAGCAGTTCTTC.

This clone was observed once. The genes are TRBV7-6 and TRBJ2-3, with 8 bases that match TRBD2. The CDR3 is 15 amino acids. In germline, CDR1 is SGHVS, CDR2 FNYEAQ. The ends lost 1 base at V and 3 bases at J; junction bases unmatched: 3. Here the CDR3 reads CASSLEGLGTDTQYF. The CDR3 coding sequence is TGTGCCAGCAGCTTAGAGGGACTAGGGACAGATACGCAGTATTTT.

V usage is TRBV27 and J usage is TRBJ1-2; D not resolved. CDR1 MNHEY and CDR2 SMNVEV come from the germline V gene (reference sequence). V shed 4 bases and J shed 7 bases, with 22 bases lying between them. There are 16 residues in the CDR3. CDR3 residues: CASSSMTGVLGGGYTF. The CDR3 nucleotides are TGTGCCAGCAGTTCGATGACTGGGGTGCTAGGAGGTGGCTACACCTTC.

This clone appeared once. This chain uses TRBV7-6 with TRBJ2-7, with 11 bases identical to TRBD2. This CDR3 contains 17 residues. The junction had 6 bases not matched to a gene; V was cut back by 0 bases and J by 2 bases. Germline loops: CDR1 SGHVS, CDR2 FNYEAQ. CDR3 DNA sequence: TGTGCCAGCAGCTTAGCGGGGGTAGCGGGAGGGGCCTACGAGCAGTACTTC. Translated: CASSLAGVAGGAYEQYF.

This rearrangement joins TRBV2 to TRBJ2-5; D ambiguous. The germline CDR1 and CDR2 sequences are SNHLY and FYNNEI. Trimming left V 8 bases short and J 2 bases short, with 9 bases between. The length of the CDR3 is 12 residues. The CDR3: CASGGQQETQYF. Written as DNA, the CDR3 is TGTGCCAGCGGTGGCCAGCAAGAGACCCAGTACTTC.

The chain is built from TRBV28 and TRBJ1-3; D not resolved. Trimming took 7 bases from V and 11 from J, leaving 15 bases between them. This CDR3 region has 12 residues. The V gene's germline CDR1 is MDHEN and CDR2 SYDVKM. CDR3 sequence reads: CASKQDKMAIYF. CDR3 coding DNA: TGTGCCAGCAAACAAGACAAGATGGCCATATATTTT.

The chain couples TRBV10-3 to TRBJ2-7; 10 bases map to TRBD1. The CDR3 is 16 amino acids. Germline trimming cut 8 bases from V and 0 bases from J; bases unmatched to any gene: 10. Germline CDR1 ENHRY, CDR2 SYGVKD. The CDR3 nucleotides read TGTGCCATCGCGAGAGGGGACAGGGGACCCTCCTACGAGCAGTACTTC. Translated: CAIARGDRGPSYEQYF.

The chain joins TRBV5-6 to TRBJ1-6; weak D call: TRBD1 (5 bases). The CDR3 has 14 residues. V lost 0 bases to trimming and J lost 8 bases, with 9 bases between them. Germline-derived CDR1 and CDR2 are SGHDT and YYEEEE. The CDR3 region is CASSLGGRDSPLHF. The CDR3 DNA is TGTGCCAGCAGCTTGGGGGGGAGGGATTCACCCCTCCACTTT.